This entry is about one TCR beta chain. In this sample, this clonotype turned up many times. Its antigen remains unidentified. No per-base quality is available; no much larger clone lies one base away. The entry originates in a study of T cells in Graves' hyperthyroidism and ophthalmopathy (dated by TCRdb to the late 2010s). Regarding the research as a whole: Peripheral blood was sampled at the time of initial diagnosis, prior to any treatment. The study also compared thyroid tissue and blood T-cell repertoires from over 5 Graves' hyperthyroidism patients. Prospective prediction of ophthalmopathy was tested in an independent validation cohort of about 19 hyperthyroidism patients and 17 patients who later progressed to ophthalmopathy. After sampling, hyperthyroidism patients received methimazole starting at 30 mg daily, and ophthalmopathy patients received high-dose intravenous methylprednisolone. To identify distinguishing TCR V-J signatures, a discovery cohort of roughly 100 patients was used, comprising 40 to 45 with Graves' ophthalmopathy and some 60 with stable Graves' hyperthyroidism. The paper reports TCR Vbeta CDR3 sequencing of roughly 140 peripheral blood samples: approximately 43 ophthalmopathy, roughly 74 hyperthyroidism and approximately 17 progressor patients. The 75 to 100 discovery patients were randomly split 7:3 into training and test sets.

Paper-wide results and their limitations: A 13 V-J signature model separated ophthalmopathy from stable hyperthyroidism, with around 90% sensitivity and about 81% specificity in cross-validation and 80%/75% in testing. Sample size was not statistically predetermined, and investigators were not blinded to group allocation. Most expanded thyroid clonotypes (frequency above 0.001) were also detected in blood, a finding suggesting that blood repertoires may reflect thyroid immune responses. In validation, the model predicted progression to ophthalmopathy a median of 6.5 months before onset, with roughly 70% sensitivity and almost 75% specificity.

Stable Graves' hyperthyroidism was defined as no progression to ophthalmopathy during 18 months of follow-up. The hyperthyroidism patients were between 18 and 65 years old and newly diagnosed, with a disease duration of less than 2 months. Any patient with an uncontrolled infection, another autoimmune disease, pregnancy or lactation was excluded. Diagnoses relied on clinical symptoms, serum thyroxine and TRAb, thyroid ultrasound and orbital computed tomography. PBMCs were separated from 10 ml of fresh peripheral blood using Ficoll-Paque density gradient centrifugation. Total RNA was extracted with Trizol reagent, and quality was checked on an Agilent 2100 Bioanalyzer. The TCR beta CDR3 regions were amplified from RNA transcripts. The TCR CDR3 was subjected to a first round of RT-PCR using the HTBI primer set and the Qiagen OneStep RT-PCR kit. Libraries were constructed in a second round of multiplex PCR, after which size selection and purification were performed. Sequencing of the libraries was done on an Illumina HiSeq2000 using paired-end 100 bp reads. The paper's data handling went like this. SOAPnuke was used to process the raw data, with reads discarded if the reads contained adapters or uncalled bases, had a mean Phred below 15, or lacked an exact constant-primer or identifier match. High-quality paired reads were merged using COPE v1.2.5, and each unique nucleotide sequence was defined as a clonotype. MiTCR v1.1 was used to align the clonotypes against IMGT TRBV, TRBD and TRBJ reference segments. Analysis was restricted to V-J combinations with a frequency above 0.0001, which covered approximately 99% of repertoires. The TCS score was defined as the ratio of F50 (clonal expansion) to E x V (chaos), calculated using BLOSUM62-based TCRdist between CDR3 peptides within each V-J. Welch's t-statistics and random forest reduced 514 V-J features to roughly 13, which were used in a naive Bayes classifier (R e1071). The raw public reads went through TCRdb reprocessing: fastp at Q25, MiXCR clone calling, in-frame beta chains kept. Rows merge per CDR3 protein into single entries with the most common DNA and genes. TCRdb's processing, not the authors', yielded these V and J calls. Here the sample has 600,000 to 900,000 distinct CDR3 sequences; about a sixth occur a single time. The top ten hold approximately 8.4% of the sample.

As encoded in the germline V gene, CDR1 is MDHEN while CDR2 is SYDVKM. The junction shows trimming of 6 bases on V and 2 bases on J, plus 10 bases between the germline ends. The CDR3 contains 13 residues, cysteine and phenylalanine counted. The sequence is cut down to CDR3 DNA, 39 bases in frame from base 1. The chain links TRBV28 with TRBJ1-2, with the D gene too uncertain to name. This clonotype was obtained from a man aged 18 to 29 with Graves' hyperthyroidism. Sequencing was carried out using blood. CDR3 sequence: CASRGSSNYGYTF. Here is the DNA: TGTGCCAGCAGGGGGAGTTCCAACTATGGCTACACCTTC.